These 15 T cell receptor beta chains were all obtained from the same sample, sequenced in a study of shared clonotypes between healthy human individuals. The data were produced by immunoSEQ multiplex PCR, yet TCRdb's version contains in-frame clones alone and is incomplete. The sample lists roughly 1,500,000 clones, approximately 98.5% seen once, with under 0.45% in the top ten. The specimen sequenced was naive CD4+ T cells sorted from blood. Subset noted: CD45RA+ positively selected. These receptors were obtained from a man aged 25-45 years in good health.

The rearrangement joins TRBV28 to TRBJ2-1; D is uncertain. The V gene lost 10 bases and the J gene lost 9 bases, with 22 bases spanning the gap. The CDR3 runs to 14 residues. Germline loops: CDR1 MDHEN, CDR2 SYDVKM. CDR3 in amino acids: CATYEEAVPREQFF. CDR3 coding DNA: TGTGCCACTTACGAAGAGGCAGTCCCCCGTGAGCAGTTCTTC.

The V gene is TRBV10-1, the J gene TRBJ2-7; 8 nucleotides agree with TRBD1. Germline loops: CDR1 WNHNN, CDR2 SYGVQD (reference sequence). The CDR3 has 15 amino acids. After removal of 0 bases from V and 3 bases from J, the junction contained 4 bases not matched to a gene. CDR3 in DNA: TGCGCCAGCAGTGAGTCGACAGGGGTTTACTACGAGCAGTACTTC. It translates to CASSESTGVYYEQYF.

The chain is built from TRBV5-1 and TRBJ2-2; D not certain. Trimming stripped 0 bases from V and 0 bases from J, with 9 bases between. The CDR3 totals 16 residues. Germline CDR1 SGHRS, CDR2 YFSETQ. For the CDR3, the DNA is TGCGCCAGCAGCTTGGACAAGAGGACGAACACCGGGGAGCTGTTTTTT. As protein: CASSLDKRTNTGELFF.

The chain carries TRBV28 and TRBJ2-7; 7 bases are shared with TRBD1. Trimming cost V 7 bases and J 5 bases; bases outside gene matches: 8. This CDR3 contains 13 residues. Germline V CDR1 and CDR2: MDHEN, SYDVKM. The chain's CDR3 is CASMGTGVHEQYF. CDR3 coding DNA: TGTGCCAGCATGGGAACAGGGGTCCACGAGCAGTACTTC. Drawing the rest from reference TRBV28 and TRBJ2-7, the complete variable domain is DVKVTQSSRYLVKRTGEKVFLECVQDMDHENMFWYRQDPGLGLRLIYFSYDVKMKEKGDIPEGYSVSREKKERFSLILESASTNQTSMYLCASMGTGVHEQYFGPGTRLTVT.

CDR3 in amino acids: CASSIEGTGGEKLFF. The DNA of the CDR3 is TGTGCCAGTAGTATAGAAGGAACAGGGGGGGAAAAACTGTTTTTT. The chain has TRBV19 and TRBJ1-4; 8 nucleotides line up with TRBD1. The CDR3 runs 15 residues. Germline loops: CDR1 LNHDA, CDR2 SQIVND (reference sequence). With 0 bases clipped from V and 8 bases from J, the junction kept 5 bases outside the gene matches.

V is TRBV5-6 and J is TRBJ2-4, with D perhaps TRBD1 (6 bases). CDR1 SGHDT and CDR2 YYEEEE come from the germline V gene. Trimming stripped 5 bases from V and 5 bases from J, with 20 bases between. The CDR3 sequence is 16 residues long. The DNA for the CDR3 is TGTGCCAGCAGTTTAAGGACAGCATTCCTAGAAAACATTCAGTACTTC. Protein: CASSLRTAFLENIQYF.

The rearrangement uses TRBV7-9 and TRBJ2-7; the match to TRBD2 covers 14 bases. From germline, CDR1 is SEHNR and CDR2 FQNEAQ (reference sequence). J gave up 0 bases and V 8 bases, and 6 bases lay outside the gene matches. The CDR3 is made up of 16 amino acids. CDR3 amino acids: CASRGGTSGSSYEQYF. In DNA, the CDR3 is TGTGCCAGCCGCGGCGGGACTAGCGGGAGCTCCTACGAGCAGTACTTC.

The chain couples TRBV7-9 to TRBJ1-5; D uncertain. Germline values: CDR1 SEHNR, CDR2 FQNEAQ (reference sequence). The CDR3 spans 12 residues. The V end was cut by 1 base, the J end by 7 bases, with 5 bases between. The chain's CDR3 is CASSLGRQPQHF. The CDR3 DNA sequence: TGTGCCAGCAGCTTAGGAAGGCAGCCCCAGCATTTT.

Worth noting for this clone: Other DNA sequences of this sample code for an identical CDR3. This chain uses TRBV11-2 with TRBJ2-7; D remains unclear. Trimming took 2 bases from V and 3 from J, leaving 5 bases between them. The CDR3 is made up of 12 amino acids. Germline lookup yields CDR1 SGHAT and CDR2 FQNNGV. The CDR3 DNA sequence: TGTGCCAGCAGCTTAAGGGTCTACGAGCAGTACTTC. Translation gives CASSLRVYEQYF.

This sequence joins TRBV19 and TRBJ1-2; D unresolved. Germline assignment: CDR1 LNHDA and CDR2 SQIVND (reference sequence). There are 12 residues in the CDR3. Trimming removed 6 bases at V and 5 bases at J, with 10 bases between. CDR3 sequence (DNA): TGTGCCAGTAGCCGGACGCAATATGGCTACACCTTC. Protein sequence: CASSRTQYGYTF.

The V gene is TRBV28, the J gene TRBJ1-4; 7 bases are a match to TRBD1. The germline gives CDR1 MDHEN, CDR2 SYDVKM. The CDR3 loop spans 17 amino acids. J was trimmed by 0 bases and V by 6 bases; bases with no gene match: 10. CDR3 in amino acids: CASSILTGAATNEKLFF. The CDR3 nucleotides are TGTGCCAGCAGCATCCTCACAGGGGCAGCAACTAATGAAAAACTGTTTTTT.

J is TRBJ1-2 and V is TRBV7-9, with 7 positions matching TRBD1. CDR3 length equals 15 residues. V gave up 0 bases and J gave up 4 bases; unmatched junction bases: 5. Germline V gene data show CDR1 as SEHNR and CDR2 as FQNEAQ (reference sequence). DNA of the CDR3: TGTGCCAGCAGCTTAGCCGGGACAGCACTCTATGGCTACACCTTC. The encoded protein is CASSLAGTALYGYTF.

This clone came up a few times. The sample has other DNA sequences that encode this CDR3 too. The chain recombines TRBV28 with TRBJ1-5; D call uncertain. V lost 1 base to trimming and J lost 6 bases, with 7 bases between them. Germline V lookup: CDR1 MDHEN, CDR2 SYDVKM. This CDR3 has 13 residues. CDR3 residues: CASSLLGSQPQHF. For the CDR3, the DNA is TGTGCCAGCAGTTTATTGGGGAGTCAGCCCCAGCATTTT.

The chain carries TRBV6-5 and TRBJ2-1, with D uncertain. This CDR3 spans 11 amino acids. Germline V gene data show CDR1 as MNHEY and CDR2 as SVGAGI. V lost 6 bases, J lost 12 bases, and 12 bases lay in between. CDR3 region: CASRGTGRQFF. In DNA form, the CDR3 reads TGTGCCAGCAGGGGAACGGGTCGGCAGTTCTTC.

The rearrangement joins TRBV7-2 to TRBJ2-1; D not certain. Per the germline V gene, CDR1 is SGHTA and CDR2 is FQGNSA. Trimming shortened V by 5 bases and J by 9 bases, and 11 bases separated the two germline ends. The CDR3 length is 12 residues. CDR3 nucleotides: TGTGCCAGCAGCCACCCCCTAAGTGAGCAGTTCTTC. It encodes CASSHPLSEQFF.